The 19 T cell receptor beta chains below come from one sample, sequenced in a study of T cells in Graves' hyperthyroidism and ophthalmopathy. The source material, RNA transcripts, was used to amplify TCR beta CDR3 regions. HTBI primers were the set used in a first-round RT-PCR of the TCR CDR3. MiXCR was run by TCRdb on the multiplex PCR reads, yielding one entry per CDR3 protein. The table records under 350,000 distinct CDR3 sequences, 15% to 20% of them present only once. Material: blood. The source of these receptors is a woman aged 45-65 years with Graves' hyperthyroidism.

As to this clonotype: Germline and junction disagree at one end, which may indicate a read error. The chain links TRBV6-1 to TRBJ1-3, with D unclear. Germline CDR1 and CDR2: MNHNS and SASEGT. This CDR3 region has 14 residues. CDR3 sequence: CAGSEGYSGNTIYF. In DNA, the CDR3 is TGTGCCGGCAGTGAGGGATACTCTGGAAACACCATATATTTT.

This clonotype was counted between two and nine times. The CDR3 loop is CSGSDRGDTDTQYF. The CDR3 coding sequence is TGCAGTGGCAGCGACAGGGGGGACACAGATACGCAGTATTTT. The chain combines TRBV20-1 with TRBJ2-3; 9 positions match TRBD1. The CDR3 has 14 residues. The germline V gene has CDR1 DFQATT and CDR2 SNEGSKA (reference sequence). Losses at the gene ends were 7 bases for V and 2 bases for J; bases not matched to a gene: 7.

The chain employs TRBV3-1 and TRBJ2-7; TRBD2 matches at 8 bases. J lost 6 bases, V lost 0 bases, and 7 bases had no gene match. The CDR3 contains 15 residues. In germline, CDR1 is LGHDT, CDR2 YNNKEL (reference sequence). The chain's CDR3 is CASSQDGGVYSEQYF. As DNA, the CDR3 is TGTGCCAGCAGCCAAGACGGGGGGGTGTACTCCGAGCAGTACTTC.

The genes are TRBV2 and TRBJ2-5, with TRBD1 matching 10 bases. The J segment lost 1 base and the V segment lost 6 bases, leaving 5 bases of the junction unmatched. The germline CDR1 and CDR2 sequences are SNHLY and FYNNEI. The CDR3 runs 15 residues. CDR3 region: CASSRGTGVQETQYF. The CDR3 nucleotides are TGTGCCAGCAGCCGGGGGACAGGGGTCCAAGAGACCCAGTACTTC.

This clonotype was seen a few times. This chain joins TRBV2 and TRBJ2-1, with 12 positions matching TRBD2. CDR3 size: 14 residues. With 7 bases clipped from V and 10 bases from J, the junction kept 8 bases outside the gene matches. Germline CDR1 reads SNHLY; CDR2 reads FYNNEI. The CDR3 reads CASMGLAGGPEQFF. The CDR3 bases are TGTGCCAGCATGGGCCTAGCGGGAGGGCCAGAGCAGTTCTTC.

This clonotype has a count of ten or more. The chain joins TRBV29-1 to TRBJ2-7; 14 nucleotides match TRBD2. V lost 6 bases to trimming and J lost 2 bases; unmatched junction nucleotides: 6. CDR1 and CDR2 from the germline V gene are SQVTM and ANQGSEA. There are 15 residues in the CDR3. CDR3 residues: CSVNGLAGGTYEQYF. In DNA, the CDR3 is TGCAGCGTCAACGGACTAGCGGGAGGAACCTACGAGCAGTACTTC.

Ten or more counts support this clonotype. This chain uses TRBV20-1 with TRBJ2-1, with 9 bases matching TRBD2. Germline V gene lookup returns CDR1 DFQATT and CDR2 SNEGSKA (reference sequence). This CDR3 has 14 residues. V gave up 5 bases and J gave up 8 bases; unmatched junction bases: 10. The CDR3 DNA sequence: TGCAGTGCTCGGCCGGGACTAGCCTCTTATGAGCAGTTCTTC. Translation: CSARPGLASYEQFF.

This clonotype was detected many times. V and J are TRBV13 and TRBJ2-1, with D perhaps TRBD1 (6 bases). CDR3 length: 13 amino acids. The germline gives CDR1 PRHDT, CDR2 FYEKMQ (reference sequence). V dropped 5 bases and J dropped 8 bases, with 13 bases sitting between them. CDR3 protein: CASSPPHRDEQFF. The CDR3 DNA reads as TGTGCCAGCAGCCCGCCTCACAGGGATGAGCAGTTCTTC.

This clonotype has a count of ten or more. The chain uses TRBV27 and TRBJ2-5, with unresolved D. The CDR3 sequence is 15 residues long. Trimming took 7 bases from V and 1 from J, leaving 16 bases between them. Germline-derived CDR1 and CDR2 are MNHEY and SMNVEV (reference sequence). CDR3 in amino acids: CASKGQVDTQETQYF. The CDR3 DNA follows: TGTGCCAGCAAAGGCCAGGTCGATACCCAAGAGACCCAGTACTTC.

Only a few counts were recorded for this clonotype. This chain uses TRBV28 with TRBJ2-5, with 9 bases matching TRBD1. Germline loops: CDR1 MDHEN, CDR2 SYDVKM. This CDR3 region has 15 residues. Trimming cost V 2 bases and J 5 bases; bases outside gene matches: 6. The CDR3 protein is CASSLTGQGFETQYF. DNA for the CDR3: TGTGCCAGCAGTTTAACAGGACAGGGGTTTGAGACCCAGTACTTC.

The chain uses TRBV5-1 and TRBJ2-7; TRBD1 matches 7 bases. The CDR3 covers 15 residues. The V gene end was trimmed by 0 bases and the J gene end by 4 bases; junction bases not matched to a gene: 7. Germline V CDR1 and CDR2: SGHRS, YFSETQ. The CDR3 DNA reads TGCGCCAGCAGCTTGGCGACAGGGAACCATTACGAGCAGTACTTC. It translates to CASSLATGNHYEQYF.

This clonotype appeared many times. The V gene is TRBV3-1, the J gene TRBJ2-2; 11 bases agree with TRBD1. This CDR3 region has 16 residues. CDR1 and CDR2 (germline): LGHDT, YNNKEL (reference sequence). Trimming took 6 bases from V and 6 from J; bases not matched to a gene: 9. Written as DNA, the CDR3 is TGTGCCAGCAGTCACGGACCGGGACAGGGGGCCGGGGAGCTGTTTTTT. The encoded protein is CASSHGPGQGAGELFF. Full variable domain (missing parts from reference TRBV3-1 and TRBJ2-2): DTAVSQTPKYLVTQMGNDKSIKCEQNLGHDTMYWYKQDSKKFLKIMFSYNNKELIINETVPNRFSPKSPDKAHLNLHINSLELGDSAVYFCASSHGPGQGAGELFFGEGSRLTVL.

The sample holds a few counts of this clonotype. V is TRBV9 and J is TRBJ2-7, with 7 bases fitting TRBD2. Trimming at V came to 4 bases and at J to 3 bases, leaving 22 bases not matched to a gene. The CDR3 consists of 19 residues. Germline V gene data show CDR1 as SGDLS and CDR2 as YYNGEE. CDR3 coding DNA: TGTGCCAGCAGCAAGACTACGGTGGGGGGGACCAACTCTCTCTACGAGCAGTACGTC. This encodes CASSKTTVGGTNSLYEQYV.

This clonotype was detected a few times. The J gene is TRBJ2-3, the V gene TRBV12-3 or TRBV12-4; 7 bases are shared with TRBD1. The CDR3 sequence is 13 residues long. Germline trimming cut 6 bases from V and 1 base from J; bases unmatched to any gene: 1. The CDR3 DNA is TGTGCCAGCAGGAGGGGGCGCACAGATACGCAGTATTTT. Protein product: CASRRGRTDTQYF.

There are many counts of this clonotype. The J gene is TRBJ1-1, the V gene TRBV3-1; TRBD1 matches 7 bases. The J segment lost 2 bases and the V segment lost 2 bases, leaving 2 bases of the junction unmatched. Germline CDR1 reads LGHDT; CDR2 reads YNNKEL (reference sequence). The CDR3 runs 14 residues. The CDR3 DNA reads TGTGCCAGCAGCCAACAGGGGGTAAACACTGAAGCTTTCTTT. Protein: CASSQQGVNTEAFF.

The chain uses TRBV19 and TRBJ2-7; the D is unclear. CDR1 LNHDA and CDR2 SQIVND come from the germline V gene (reference sequence). Trimming left V 5 bases short and J 2 bases short, with 10 bases between. This CDR3 spans 13 amino acids. CDR3 DNA sequence: TGTGCCAGTAGTCGTGGCCCAGCCTACGAGCAGTACTTC. This sequence encodes CASSRGPAYEQYF.

The sample holds many counts of this clonotype. The V call is TRBV28, the J call TRBJ2-1; no firm D call. Trimming took 4 bases from V and 5 from J, leaving 6 bases between them. The CDR3 is 12 amino acids. The germline gives CDR1 MDHEN, CDR2 SYDVKM. The CDR3 reads CASSSIHNEQFF. As DNA, the CDR3 is TGTGCCAGCAGTTCTATACACAATGAGCAGTTCTTC.

This clonotype was seen ten or more times. The chain is built from TRBV18 and TRBJ1-5; 9 bases agree with TRBD1. V lost 4 bases and J lost 1; bases outside the gene matches: 5. The CDR3 length is 16 residues. Germline CDR1 KGHSH, CDR2 LQKENI. The CDR3 region is CASSQLGTGSNQPQHF. CDR3 nucleotide sequence: TGTGCCAGCTCACAACTCGGGACAGGGAGCAATCAGCCCCAGCATTTT.

This clonotype appeared many times. The chain combines TRBV7-8 with TRBJ1-5, with D perhaps matching TRBD1 (5 bases). Germline CDR1 reads SGHVS; CDR2 reads FQNEAQ. This CDR3 comprises 16 residues. V lost 6 bases to trimming and J lost 4 bases, with 19 bases between them. The CDR3 sequence is CASSQEGDPVNQPQHF. The CDR3 nucleotides read TGTGCCAGCAGTCAAGAAGGGGATCCGGTAAATCAGCCCCAGCATTTT.